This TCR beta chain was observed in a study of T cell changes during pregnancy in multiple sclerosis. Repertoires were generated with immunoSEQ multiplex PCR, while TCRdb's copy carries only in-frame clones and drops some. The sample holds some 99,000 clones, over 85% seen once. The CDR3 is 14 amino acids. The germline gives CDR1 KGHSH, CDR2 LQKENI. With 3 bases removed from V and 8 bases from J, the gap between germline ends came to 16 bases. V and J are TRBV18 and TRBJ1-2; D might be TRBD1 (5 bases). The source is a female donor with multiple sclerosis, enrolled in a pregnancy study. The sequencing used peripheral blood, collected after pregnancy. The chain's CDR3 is CASSPQGAPGGYTF. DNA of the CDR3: TGTGCCAGCTCACCCCAGGGCGCCCCCGGAGGCTACACCTTC.